The 8 T cell receptor beta chains presented below share a single source sample, sequenced in a study of blood T cell repertoires in COVID-19. Clones were sequenced by immunoSEQ multiplex PCR, and TCRdb holds only the in-frame ones, with some missing. The repertoire consists of around 110,000 clones, with approximately 88% occurring once and the leading ten covering approximately 6.2%. The sequencing sample was made of peripheral blood. Source of these receptors: a man aged 50-59 years with active or convalescent COVID-19.

The chain has TRBV5-4 and TRBJ1-6; D might be TRBD1 (6 bases). CDR3 length: 16 amino acids. The ends were cut back, 0 bases at V and 8 bases at J, with 15 bases in the middle. The germline V gene has CDR1 SGHNT and CDR2 YYREEE (reference sequence). This CDR3 is CASSLVARAGDSPLHF. The CDR3 DNA sequence: TGTGCCAGCAGCTTGGTTGCCAGGGCAGGGGATTCACCCCTCCACTTT.

This chain connects TRBV25-1 to TRBJ2-7; D possibly corresponds to TRBD2 (7 bases). The CDR3 loop spans 15 amino acids. The V gene's germline CDR1 is MGHDK and CDR2 SYGVNS. Trimming stripped 2 bases from V and 2 bases from J, with 13 bases between. The DNA of the CDR3 is TGTGCCAGCAGTGAAGGGGGGGCGATGGCCTACGAGCAGTACTTC. Translation gives CASSEGGAMAYEQYF.

The gene calls are TRBV7-9 and TRBJ2-7; D might be TRBD2 (6 bases). Germline CDR1 and CDR2: SEHNR and FQNEAQ (reference sequence). V was pared by 3 bases and J by 0 bases, with 9 bases between. The CDR3 extends over 14 amino acids. The CDR3 DNA reads as TGTGCCAGCAGCTTTCGGCGGGGCTCCTACGAGCAGTACTTC. It translates to CASSFRRGSYEQYF.

This clone counts as medium-sized. The chain joins TRBV19 to TRBJ2-1; a possible D gene is TRBD1 (6 bases). The CDR3 has 14 amino acids. V was clipped by 3 bases and J by 5 bases, with 11 bases between them. In germline, CDR1 is LNHDA, CDR2 SQIVND (reference sequence). The CDR3 bases are TGTGCCAGTAGTATGGGGACACGGGACAATGAGCAGTTCTTC. Protein sequence: CASSMGTRDNEQFF.

This chain links TRBV4-3 with TRBJ1-3, with D uncertain. The CDR3 contains 16 residues. V dropped 0 bases and J dropped 4 bases, with 13 bases sitting between them. Germline CDR1 LGHNA, CDR2 YSLEER. The DNA for the CDR3 is TGCGCCAGCAGCCAAGATTACGGGATATCAGGAAACACCATATATTTT. Its protein product is CASSQDYGISGNTIYF.

V usage is TRBV4-1 and J usage is TRBJ1-5; no clear D gene. This CDR3 comprises 13 residues. The germline V gene encodes CDR1 MGHRA and CDR2 YSYEKL. V lost 0 bases, J lost 9 bases, and 9 bases lay in between. The CDR3 here is CASSQDLGGPQHF. The DNA for the CDR3 is TGCGCCAGCAGCCAAGATCTCGGTGGGCCCCAGCATTTT.

This chain connects TRBV7-9 to TRBJ2-2, with a weak D call TRBD1 (6 bases). Trimming removed 3 bases from V and 5 bases from J, with 10 bases in between. Germline V gene data show CDR1 as SEHNR and CDR2 as FQNEAQ (reference sequence). This CDR3 is 14 amino acids long. CDR3 protein: CASSLNRVTGELFF. CDR3 sequence (DNA): TGTGCCAGCAGCTTGAACAGGGTAACCGGGGAGCTGTTTTTT.

The chain has TRBV28 and TRBJ1-1; tentative D call: TRBD1 (6 bases). The V end lost 8 bases, the J end lost 6 bases, and 13 bases lay between the germline ends. Looked up from germline, CDR1 is MDHEN and CDR2 is SYDVKM. The CDR3 runs 12 residues. The CDR3 sequence is CASQGGVSEAFF. As DNA, the CDR3 is TGTGCCAGCCAAGGGGGGGTTTCTGAAGCTTTCTTT. Full variable domain (rest looked up from reference TRBV28 and TRBJ1-1): DVKVTQSSRYLVKRTGEKVFLECVQDMDHENMFWYRQDPGLGLRLIYFSYDVKMKEKGDIPEGYSVSREKKERFSLILESASTNQTSMYLCASQGGVSEAFFGQGTRLTVV.